This T cell receptor (beta chain) was sequenced in a study of CD8 T cells in ankylosing spondylitis. Findings and caveats of the study: What appeared characteristic of ankylosing spondylitis blood was a TCR beta motif of fewer than ten highly homologous variants. From matched ankylosing spondylitis synovial fluid, disease-linked clones were reportedly recovered at significantly enriched levels. In reactive arthritis synovial fluid and blood, some motif variants had been reported before.

Quantitative 5'-RACE with molecular barcodes generated TCR beta libraries. TCRdb re-called the 5' RACE reads with MiXCR, one entry per CDR3 protein. The sample has under 150,000 distinct CDR3 sequences, 9.3% seen once; the top ten hold 2.5% to 3.5%. Comment on this clonotype: Its antigen is as yet unknown. At one end the junction does not follow the germline gene, possibly because of a read error.

This receptor was taken from a male donor with ankylosing spondylitis or in good health (not recorded which). The sample consisted of blood, either unsorted or a sorted T cell fraction (not recorded which).

The CDR3 DNA follows: TGCTGTGCTAGGTTCTTCAATGGAATCTTGAACACTGAAGCTTTCTTT. Translating it yields CCARFFNGILNTEAFF. This chain connects TRBV20-1 to TRBJ1-1; D gene ambiguous. CDR3 length: 16 amino acids. Per germline, CDR1 DFQATT and CDR2 SNEGSKA (reference sequence).